Reported below is one TCR beta chain. The data stem from a study of shared T cell receptors in the human thymus. V was pared by 6 bases and J by 6 bases, with 11 bases between. The CDR3 consists of 13 residues. The germline gives CDR1 MNHEY, CDR2 SMNVEV (reference sequence). The protocol was immunoSEQ multiplex PCR, while the TCRdb copy is restricted to in-frame clones and leaves out a portion. The sample lists approximately 660,000 clones; around 87% were seen once. These same data were also listed under a study on human thymus T cells. That work contributes: Samples came from healthy Finnish infants during open corrective cardiac surgery. Corrective cardiac operations yielded the resected thymus tissue. In thymic and blood repertoires alike, V and J usage looked biased. Related research described strongly overlapping thymic repertoires in unrelated people.

The TCR originated in a boy in the first two years of life with a congenital heart defect. The gene calls are TRBV27 and TRBJ1-4; D call uncertain. Source material: thymocytes. The CDR3, as DNA: TGTGCCAGCAGCCTCAAAACACATGAAAAACTGTTTTTT. Its translation: CASSLKTHEKLFF.